These 23 T cell receptor beta chains were all obtained from the same sample, sequenced in a study of shared clonotypes between healthy human individuals (dated by TCRdb to 2018 to 2021). Library method: the immunoSEQ multiplex PCR assay. Imported from immuneACCESS, the table was reduced by TCRdb to in-frame sequences with V and J called. These copies leave out some clones; in studies compared against another copy, an unresolved V gene accounts for under half, and the cause of the remainder is not known. The table for this sample lists about 380,000 clones; just over 95% of them were counted only once. The ten largest account for around 0.3% of the sample. Sequencing used memory CD8+ T cells sorted from blood. The sample's cell subset or site, from its label and the paper: CD45RO+ cells pooled with CCR7-negative TemRA cells. Source of these receptors: a man younger than 45 in good health.

The chain has TRBV15 and TRBJ1-4, with D hard to call. Between the trimmed V and J ends, which lost 5 bases and 4 bases, there was a span of 17 bases. The CDR3 spans 16 residues. CDR1 is LNHNV and CDR2 is YYDKDF in the germline V gene (reference sequence). CDR3 sequence: CATSGRETYFNEKLFF. The DNA for the CDR3 is TGTGCCACCAGCGGGCGAGAGACGTACTTTAATGAAAAACTGTTTTTT.

The chain recombines TRBV5-6 with TRBJ2-5; 9 bases match TRBD2. This CDR3 is built from 16 residues. Germline V lookup: CDR1 SGHDT, CDR2 YYEEEE. Trimming cost V 0 bases and J 5 bases; bases outside gene matches: 8. Here the CDR3 reads CASSLGASGKGETQYF. The CDR3 DNA reads as TGTGCCAGCAGCTTGGGGGCTAGCGGGAAGGGTGAGACCCAGTACTTC.

This clone was found once. Other DNA sequences within the sample encode an identical CDR3. The chain carries TRBV5-1 and TRBJ1-4, with 7 bases that match TRBD1. The length of the CDR3 is 13 residues. CDR1 is SGHRS, CDR2 YFSETQ, per germline. V lost 0 bases and J lost 8; bases outside the gene matches: 1. CDR3 nucleotides: TGCGCCAGCAGCTTGGGACAGGGCGAAAAACTGTTTTTT. Translation gives CASSLGQGEKLFF.

This clone was counted a single time. The chain is built from TRBV7-9 and TRBJ1-3, with D perhaps matching TRBD1 (5 bases). The CDR3 extends over 14 amino acids. Trimming pared 8 bases from V and 0 bases from J, leaving 11 bases between. Per germline, CDR1 SEHNR and CDR2 FQNEAQ (reference sequence). The CDR3 sequence is CASPGTSSGNTIYF. The DNA for the CDR3 is TGTGCCAGCCCAGGGACTAGCTCTGGAAACACCATATATTTT.

V gene TRBV7-9 combines with J gene TRBJ2-1; D call uncertain. The CDR3 covers 12 residues. Germline CDR1 reads SEHNR; CDR2 reads FQNEAQ (reference sequence). V shed 2 bases and J shed 8 bases, with 7 bases lying between them. CDR3: CASSLTGYEQFF. CDR3 coding DNA: TGTGCCAGCAGCTTAACCGGTTATGAGCAGTTCTTC.

The rearrangement uses TRBV18 and TRBJ2-5; 7 bases are shared with TRBD1. Germline assignment: CDR1 KGHSH and CDR2 LQKENI. V dropped 1 base and J dropped 5; count of bases not matched to a gene: 7. CDR3 length: 15 amino acids. DNA of the CDR3: TGTGCCAGCTCACCACGCACAGGGGAAGGCGAGACCCAGTACTTC. Translated: CASSPRTGEGETQYF.

The chain combines TRBV6-6 with TRBJ2-5; D is unclear. This CDR3 comprises 11 residues. Per the germline V gene, CDR1 is MNHNY and CDR2 is SVGAGI (reference sequence). Trimming left V 4 bases short and J 3 bases short, with 3 bases between. The CDR3: CASSSEETQYF. The CDR3 bases are TGTGCCAGCAGTTCCGAAGAGACCCAGTACTTC.

CDR3 sequence reads: CASSLGSRDFSYEQYF. In DNA form, the CDR3 reads TGTGCCAGCAGCTTGGGGTCCCGGGACTTCTCCTACGAGCAGTACTTC. V gene TRBV5-4 combines with J gene TRBJ2-7, with a weak D call TRBD2 (6 bases). CDR1 is SGHNT, CDR2 YYREEE, per germline (reference sequence). The CDR3 length is 16 residues. V was clipped by 0 bases and J by 0 bases, with 13 bases between them.

The chain links TRBV15 to TRBJ2-5; D is unresolved. This CDR3 spans 15 amino acids. The V gene's germline CDR1 is LNHNV and CDR2 YYDKDF (reference sequence). With 3 bases removed from V and 3 bases from J, the gap between germline ends came to 14 bases. CDR3 sequence: CATSRERLRKETQYF. As DNA, the CDR3 is TGTGCCACCAGCAGGGAAAGACTTAGGAAAGAGACCCAGTACTTC.

In its sample, this clone was seen once. The chain recombines TRBV7-8 with TRBJ2-3; 7 bases match TRBD2. Germline-derived CDR1 and CDR2 are SGHVS and FQNEAQ. This CDR3 is built from 17 residues. The V segment lost 1 base and the J segment 1 base; nucleotides outside the gene matches: 8. The chain's CDR3 is CASSLGTSLAGTDTQYF. The CDR3, as DNA: TGTGCCAGCAGCTTAGGTACATCCCTAGCGGGCACAGATACGCAGTATTTT.

This chain uses TRBV18 with TRBJ1-2; D gene unclear. This CDR3 contains 15 residues. The germline gives CDR1 KGHSH, CDR2 LQKENI. The germline V and J ends were trimmed by 2 bases and 14 bases, with 24 bases remaining between them. CDR3 residues: CASSPRAGKADPITF. As DNA, the CDR3 is TGTGCCAGCTCACCAAGGGCGGGCAAGGCGGATCCTATTACCTTC. Together with reference TRBV18 and TRBJ1-2, the CDR3 gives the full variable domain: NAGVMQNPRHLVRRRGQEARLRCSPMKGHSHVYWYRQLPEEGLKFMVYLQKENIIDESGMPKERFSAEFPKEGPSILRIQQVVRGDSAAYFCASSPRAGKADPITFGSGTRLTVV.

The chain is built from TRBV29-1 and TRBJ1-1; TRBD1 matches 9 bases. The CDR3 is 13 residues long. Germline CDR1 is SQVTM and CDR2 is ANQGSEA. Trimming removed 6 bases from V and 11 bases from J; junction bases left unmatched: 13. For the CDR3, the DNA is TGCAGCGTCGACCGGGACAGGGATTCTAGGGCTTTCTTT. Translated, it gives CSVDRDRDSRAFF.

This rearrangement joins TRBV18 to TRBJ1-2; D uncertain. V was clipped by 0 bases and J by 0 bases, with 11 bases between them. Per germline, CDR1 KGHSH and CDR2 LQKENI. This CDR3 spans 16 amino acids. The CDR3 region has the DNA TGTGCCAGCTCACCACCGATTTCGGGAGCTAACTATGGCTACACCTTC. Its protein is CASSPPISGANYGYTF.

The chain links TRBV5-6 to TRBJ2-7; D unresolved. Germline assignment: CDR1 SGHDT and CDR2 YYEEEE. V dropped 4 bases and J dropped 0 bases, with 14 bases sitting between them. The length of the CDR3 is 15 residues. The CDR3 loop reads CASSRVGASSYEQYF. CDR3 nucleotide sequence: TGTGCCAGCAGCCGGGTAGGCGCCAGCTCCTACGAGCAGTACTTC.

The count of this clone is one. The gene calls are TRBV5-1 and TRBJ2-1; 13 bases line up with TRBD2. CDR1 is SGHRS and CDR2 is YFSETQ in the germline V gene. V lost 0 bases, J lost 2 bases, and 17 bases stayed unmatched. The CDR3 consists of 22 residues. CDR3 DNA sequence: TGCGCCAGCAGCTTGGCGAACAACAGGGGGCGCGGACTAGCGGGAGCCTACAATGAGCAGTTCTTC. Amino acid sequence: CASSLANNRGRGLAGAYNEQFF.

This clone was picked up one time. CDR3 sequence (DNA): TGTGCCAGCACGAGGCAGGGGGCGCGTCAAGAGACCCAGTACTTC. Protein product: CASTRQGARQETQYF. The V and J genes are TRBV6-6 and TRBJ2-5, with 8 bases that match TRBD1. Germline CDR1 and CDR2: MNHNY and SVGAGI (reference sequence). The CDR3 spans 15 residues. V lost 7 bases to trimming and J lost 2 bases; unmatched junction nucleotides: 9.

Concerning this clone: Different DNA sequences within this sample yield the same CDR3. The rearrangement joins TRBV28 to TRBJ2-3, with 9 bases fitting TRBD2. V gave up 2 bases and J gave up 3 bases; unmatched junction bases: 0. CDR1 and CDR2 from the germline V gene are MDHEN and SYDVKM. The CDR3 contains 14 residues. The CDR3 DNA follows: TGTGCCAGCAGTTTAGCGGGAGGGACAGATACGCAGTATTTT. It translates to CASSLAGGTDTQYF. The complete variable domain, with remaining parts taken from reference TRBV28 and TRBJ2-3, reads DVKVTQSSRYLVKRTGEKVFLECVQDMDHENMFWYRQDPGLGLRLIYFSYDVKMKEKGDIPEGYSVSREKKERFSLILESASTNQTSMYLCASSLAGGTDTQYFGPGTRLTVL.

The CDR3 nucleotides read TGTGCCAGCTCACCACCGGGACAGGTCTGGGAGACCCAGTACTTC. This gives the protein CASSPPGQVWETQYF. V gene TRBV18 combines with J gene TRBJ2-5; 8 bases fit TRBD1. The trim removed 0 bases at V and 5 bases at J, leaving 5 bases unmatched. CDR1 and CDR2 from the germline V gene are KGHSH and LQKENI. This CDR3 has 15 residues. Variable domain in full (rest from reference TRBV18 and TRBJ2-5): NAGVMQNPRHLVRRRGQEARLRCSPMKGHSHVYWYRQLPEEGLKFMVYLQKENIIDESGMPKERFSAEFPKEGPSILRIQQVVRGDSAAYFCASSPPGQVWETQYFGPGTRLLVL.

The V gene is TRBV4-2, the J gene TRBJ1-2, with 12 bases identical to TRBD1. The trim removed 3 bases at V and 0 bases at J, leaving 8 bases unmatched. Germline values: CDR1 LGHNA, CDR2 YNFKEQ. This CDR3 contains 18 residues. The CDR3 region has the DNA TGTGCCAGCAGCCAGTACTCCGGGACAGGGGGCCCTAACTATGGCTACACCTTC. Translated: CASSQYSGTGGPNYGYTF.

The gene calls are TRBV6-6 and TRBJ2-3; 13 bases are shared with TRBD2. Germline V gene lookup returns CDR1 MNHNY and CDR2 SVGAGI (reference sequence). This CDR3 region has 15 residues. With 6 bases clipped from V and 2 bases from J, the junction kept 2 bases outside the gene matches. This CDR3 reads CASSGLAGATDTQYF. The CDR3 region has the DNA TGTGCCAGCAGCGGACTAGCGGGAGCCACAGATACGCAGTATTTT.

This clone was seen a single time. The CDR3 is CASSRVLAGGGDEQYF. The CDR3 nucleotides read TGCGCCAGCAGCCGGGTTCTAGCGGGAGGCGGCGACGAGCAGTACTTC. The genes are TRBV4-1 and TRBJ2-7; 11 nucleotides line up with TRBD2. CDR3 length: 16 residues. With V trimmed by 4 bases and J by 5 bases, 10 bases remained unmatched. Germline CDR1 is MGHRA and CDR2 is YSYEKL.

The genes are TRBV7-3 and TRBJ2-1; no clear D gene. The V gene's germline CDR1 is SGHTA and CDR2 FQGTGA. Trimming shortened V by 3 bases and J by 0 bases, and 9 bases separated the two germline ends. The CDR3 extends over 15 amino acids. The CDR3 loop is CASSLTVNSYNEQFF. DNA of the CDR3: TGTGCCAGCAGCTTGACGGTAAACTCCTACAATGAGCAGTTCTTC. Using reference TRBV7-3 and TRBJ2-1 for the parts outside the CDR3, the full variable domain is GAGVSQTPSNKVTEKGKYVELRCDPISGHTALYWYRQSLGQGPEFLIYFQGTGAADDSGLPNDRFFAVRPEGSVSTLKIQRTERGDSAVYLCASSLTVNSYNEQFFGPGTRLTVL.

The chain employs TRBV19 and TRBJ2-7, with 7 nucleotides matching TRBD1. The germline gives CDR1 LNHDA, CDR2 SQIVND (reference sequence). The CDR3 has 14 amino acids. V was pared by 5 bases and J by 0 bases, with 4 bases of the junction left unmatched. DNA of the CDR3: TGTGCCAGTAGTCTCCGGGACAGCTCCTACGAGCAGTACTTC. Its translation is CASSLRDSSYEQYF.